The next 21 T cell receptor beta chains were all read from a single sample in a study of T cell responses to AZD1222 COVID-19 vaccine. The protocol was immunoSEQ multiplex PCR, while the TCRdb copy is restricted to in-frame clones and leaves out a portion. Seen here are 100,000 or so clones, about 86% observed once, and the top ten hold less than 3.5%. Here the sequenced sample was peripheral blood, taken on day 0 of AZD1222 vaccination. The receptor source for this set is an adult in good health.

The rearrangement links TRBV6-5 to TRBJ1-2; 8 positions match TRBD1. Germline loops: CDR1 MNHEY, CDR2 SVGAGI. The J segment lost 5 bases and the V segment lost 6 bases, leaving 11 bases of the junction unmatched. CDR3 length equals 15 residues. The CDR3 region is CASSISGQGGYGYTF. The DNA for the CDR3 is TGTGCCAGCAGCATATCAGGACAGGGTGGTTATGGCTACACCTTC.

In nucleotides, the CDR3 is TGCAGCGTTGTTGGGTTTAGTGGCTACACCTTC. It specifies CSVVGFSGYTF. This chain uses TRBV29-1 with TRBJ1-2; D is unresolved. The germline V gene has CDR1 SQVTM and CDR2 ANQGSEA. V dropped 4 bases and J dropped 7 bases, with 10 bases sitting between them. The CDR3 is 11 amino acids.

This chain connects TRBV3-1 (or the pseudogene TRBV3-2) to TRBJ2-7, with D possibly matching TRBD1 (5 bases). Germline V CDR1 and CDR2: LGHDT, YNNKEL (reference sequence). V lost 7 bases and J lost 7, with 14 bases in between. The CDR3 consists of 12 residues. CDR3 protein: CASMGPAGEQYF. The CDR3 DNA reads as TGTGCCAGCATGGGGCCGGCCGGGGAGCAGTACTTC.

The chain couples TRBV3-1 (or the pseudogene TRBV3-2) to TRBJ1-2; D might be TRBD1 (6 bases). Germline CDR1 is LGHDT and CDR2 is YNNKEL (reference sequence). This CDR3 spans 14 amino acids. The V and J ends lost 4 bases and 4 bases respectively, with 13 bases between them. The DNA for the CDR3 is TGTGCCAGCAGCCCCCCGGGACACACCTATGGCTACACCTTC. Amino acids: CASSPPGHTYGYTF.

This clone has a handful of counts. The V and J genes are TRBV28 and TRBJ1-6; D gene uncertain. Trimming stripped 9 bases from V and 7 bases from J, with 13 bases between. Germline CDR1 MDHEN, CDR2 SYDVKM. CDR3 length: 13 residues. The CDR3: CASCEGWNSPLHF. CDR3 sequence (DNA): TGTGCCAGTTGTGAGGGTTGGAATTCACCCCTCCACTTT.

This rearrangement joins TRBV5-4 to TRBJ2-2; 10 nucleotides match TRBD2. Germline CDR1 and CDR2: SGHNT and YYREEE (reference sequence). This CDR3 has 16 amino acids. Trimming cost V 3 bases and J 1 base; bases outside gene matches: 3. The CDR3 reads CASSWERGGNTGELFF. The CDR3 DNA follows: TGTGCCAGCAGCTGGGAGCGGGGGGGGAACACCGGGGAGCTGTTTTTT.

V is TRBV6-5 and J is TRBJ1-2; unclear D gene. Germline assignment: CDR1 MNHEY and CDR2 SVGAGI. The CDR3 loop spans 12 amino acids. V was pared by 8 bases and J by 3 bases, with 10 bases between. In DNA, the CDR3 is TGTGCCAGCCACGCGGGAGACTATGGCTACACCTTC. The encoded protein is CASHAGDYGYTF.

V is TRBV7-9 and J is TRBJ2-4, with 7 positions matching TRBD2. There are 12 residues in the CDR3. Germline V gene sequence: CDR1 SEHNR, CDR2 FQNEAQ (reference sequence). V lost 11 bases, J lost 7 bases, and 8 bases stayed unmatched. The CDR3 region has the DNA TGTGCCCCCGAGGGGAGGGGTAACATTCAGTACTTC. Amino acid sequence: CAPEGRGNIQYF.

V usage is TRBV19 and J usage is TRBJ1-2, with D perhaps matching TRBD1 (5 bases). The ends were cut back, 7 bases at V and 0 bases at J, with 15 bases in the middle. Germline values: CDR1 LNHDA, CDR2 SQIVND (reference sequence). CDR3 size: 15 residues. The CDR3 protein is CASNLRTPANYGYTF. The CDR3, as DNA: TGTGCCAGTAACCTTCGGACACCAGCTAACTATGGCTACACCTTC.

The rearrangement uses TRBV30 and TRBJ2-7; no reliable D call. V lost 1 base to trimming and J lost 4 bases, with 8 bases between them. CDR3 length: 12 amino acids. Per germline, CDR1 GTSNPN and CDR2 SVGIG (reference sequence). The CDR3, as DNA: TGTGCCTGGAGTGAGCTGGGGTACGAGCAGTACTTC. This translates into CAWSELGYEQYF.

The CDR3 is CASSFLYSPLHF. As DNA, the CDR3 is TGTGCCAGCAGCTTCCTATATTCACCCCTCCACTTT. V usage is TRBV7-2 and J usage is TRBJ1-6, with D hard to call. The CDR3 extends over 12 amino acids. In germline, CDR1 is SGHTA, CDR2 FQGNSA. The germline V and J ends were trimmed by 3 bases and 8 bases, with 5 bases remaining between them.

The chain uses TRBV21-1 and TRBJ2-1; the table assigns TRBD1, which was not confirmed against the DNA. TRBV21-1 is a pseudogene. This CDR3 is 16 amino acids long. The CDR3 spells CASSRPPGTGYNEQFF. DNA of the CDR3: TGTGCCAGCAGCAGGCCGCCCGGGACAGGGTACAATGAGCAGTTCTTC.

The rearrangement links TRBV27 to TRBJ1-2, with D possibly TRBD1 on 5 matching bases. The length of the CDR3 is 13 residues. The germline V and J ends were trimmed by 4 bases and 8 bases, with 14 bases remaining between them. Germline V CDR1 and CDR2: MNHEY, SMNVEV (reference sequence). The CDR3 here is CASSSTGPGGYTF. The CDR3 nucleotides read TGTGCCAGCAGTTCTACAGGCCCGGGAGGCTACACCTTC.

The rearrangement links TRBV18 to TRBJ2-5; D gene unclear. The CDR3 sequence is 14 residues long. V lost 3 bases to trimming and J lost 0 bases, with 8 bases between them. Germline V lookup: CDR1 KGHSH, CDR2 LQKENI. In DNA, the CDR3 is TGTGCCAGCTCACCGTGGCCAGACCAAGAGACCCAGTACTTC. Its protein is CASSPWPDQETQYF.

The V call is TRBV14, the J call TRBJ1-1, with D maybe TRBD1 (5 bases). Trimming removed 0 bases at V and 3 bases at J, with 17 bases between. The CDR3 extends over 17 amino acids. Germline assignment: CDR1 SGHDN and CDR2 FVKESK. The CDR3 sequence is CASSQDRGTWGDTEAFF. In nucleotides, the CDR3 is TGTGCCAGCAGCCAAGATCGGGGGACCTGGGGGGACACTGAAGCTTTCTTT. Together with reference TRBV14 and TRBJ1-1, the CDR3 gives the full variable domain: EAGVTQFPSHSVIEKGQTVTLRCDPISGHDNLYWYRRVMGKEIKFLLHFVKESKQDESGMPNNRFLAERTGGTYSTLKVQPAELEDSGVYFCASSQDRGTWGDTEAFFGQGTRLTVV.

The chain has TRBV19 and TRBJ1-2, with a possible D match to TRBD1 (5 bases). Per the germline V gene, CDR1 is LNHDA and CDR2 is SQIVND (reference sequence). The CDR3 is 12 residues long. V lost 10 bases, J lost 4 bases, and 13 bases lay in between. The CDR3: CATILTGYGYTF. Written as DNA, the CDR3 is TGTGCCACAATTCTCACAGGCTATGGCTACACCTTC.

The chain carries TRBV9 and TRBJ2-7, with D unresolved. The length of the CDR3 is 14 residues. The germline V gene encodes CDR1 SGDLS and CDR2 YYNGEE. The V gene lost 0 bases and the J gene lost 2 bases, with 9 bases spanning the gap. CDR3 coding DNA: TGTGCCAGCAGCGTAGGTCCCGGCGCCTACGAGCAGTACTTC. Protein sequence: CASSVGPGAYEQYF.

J is TRBJ1-1 and V is TRBV19; 9 nucleotides match TRBD1. Germline V CDR1 and CDR2: LNHDA, SQIVND (reference sequence). V lost 7 bases, J lost 5 bases, and 5 bases stayed unmatched. The CDR3 loop spans 13 amino acids. DNA of the CDR3: TGTGCCAGTAATACAGGGGGCAGGACTGAAGCTTTCTTT. Amino acids: CASNTGGRTEAFF.

This chain uses TRBV20-1 with TRBJ1-3; 12 positions match TRBD1. Germline V gene lookup returns CDR1 DFQATT and CDR2 SNEGSKA (reference sequence). Trimming at V came to 3 bases and at J to 3 bases, leaving 3 bases not matched to a gene. The CDR3 length is 15 residues. DNA of the CDR3: TGCAGTGCTAGTGGGGACAGGGGGCTTGGAAACACCATATATTTT. It yields the protein CSASGDRGLGNTIYF.

The V gene is TRBV7-9, the J gene TRBJ1-2; D might be TRBD1 (5 bases). The germline V gene encodes CDR1 SEHNR and CDR2 FQNEAQ (reference sequence). Trimming removed 4 bases at V and 8 bases at J, with 14 bases between. The CDR3 is made up of 13 amino acids. Here the CDR3 DNA reads TGTGCCAGCAGCTCGACACAGGATTTGGGCTACACCTTC. Amino acid sequence: CASSSTQDLGYTF. The full variable domain, rest sourced from reference TRBV7-9 and TRBJ1-2, is DTGVSQNPRHKITKRGQNVTFRCDPISEHNRLYWYRQTLGQGPEFLTYFQNEAQLEKSRLLSDRFSAERPKGSFSTLEIQRTEQGDSAMYLCASSSTQDLGYTFGSGTRLTVV.

The chain joins TRBV5-1 to TRBJ2-5, with D perhaps TRBD2 (6 bases). This CDR3 region has 14 residues. Germline V gives CDR1 SGHRS, CDR2 YFSETQ. V was trimmed by 2 bases and J by 4 bases, leaving 12 bases between them. The CDR3 sequence is CASSFVGGGETQYF. In DNA form, the CDR3 reads TGCGCCAGCAGCTTTGTCGGGGGTGGAGAGACCCAGTACTTC.